The 5 T cell receptor beta chains below come from one sample, sequenced in a study of HIV-infected patients and healthy controls. 500 ng RNA was reverse transcribed with alpha and beta constant-region primers. Separate chain-specific third strand synthesis with multiplexing indices produced the alpha and beta libraries. TCRdb reprocessed the 5' RACE reads via MiXCR and lists one record per CDR3 protein. In the table there are approximately 17,000 distinct CDR3 sequences, roughly 9% of which are singletons. Whole blood was used without fractionation, so all unsorted peripheral T cells were included. The sequenced sample was blood. Every receptor here comes from an adult in good health.

This clonotype was observed a few times. The CDR3 loop is CASSPQLQGIGYTF. CDR3 coding DNA: TGTGCCAGCAGCCCGCAACTACAGGGGATTGGCTACACCTTC. The rearrangement joins TRBV7-2 to TRBJ1-2; 7 nucleotides align to TRBD1. V lost 5 bases to trimming and J lost 7 bases; unmatched junction nucleotides: 10. CDR3 size: 14 residues. From germline, CDR1 is SGHTA and CDR2 FQGNSA.

The table lists this clonotype with many counts. The chain joins TRBV7-2 to TRBJ1-5; perhaps TRBD1 as D (6 bases). Germline values: CDR1 SGHTA, CDR2 FQGNSA. The CDR3 loop spans 14 amino acids. V dropped 5 bases and J dropped 0 bases, with 8 bases sitting between them. The DNA of the CDR3 is TGTGCCAGCAGCCGGACAGATAGCAATCAGCCCCAGCATTTT. Translating gives CASSRTDSNQPQHF.

This clonotype was seen at least ten times. The chain joins TRBV6-5 to TRBJ2-3; D may be TRBD2 (6 bases). Deletions cut 2 bases from V and 1 base from J, with 13 bases between. The CDR3 sequence is 16 residues long. CDR1 and CDR2 from the germline V gene are MNHEY and SVGAGI. CDR3 sequence: CASSYGWASGTDTQYF. In nucleotides, the CDR3 is TGTGCCAGCAGTTACGGGTGGGCTAGCGGCACAGATACGCAGTATTTT.

This clonotype was counted only a few times. The rearrangement uses TRBV6-2 or TRBV6-3 and TRBJ2-1; D remains ambiguous. V dropped 0 bases and J dropped 8 bases, with 8 bases sitting between them. CDR1 is MNHEY, CDR2 SVGEGT, per germline. The CDR3 sequence is 13 residues long. The CDR3 nucleotides are TGTGCCAGCAGTTACTCCGAGAGAGATGAGCAGTTCTTC. Its protein is CASSYSERDEQFF.

This clonotype is classed as large. This chain joins TRBV27 and TRBJ1-5; D unclear. The CDR3 loop spans 14 amino acids. V shed 5 bases and J shed 4 bases, with 12 bases lying between them. Germline CDR1 is MNHEY and CDR2 is SMNVEV (reference sequence). The CDR3 nucleotides are TGTGCCAGCAGTCCGGACGTAGCGAATCAGCCCCAGCATTTT. Its translation: CASSPDVANQPQHF.